One sample yielded the 30 T cell receptor beta chains listed below, sequenced in a study of T cell responses to AZD1222 COVID-19 vaccine. Sequenced by immunoSEQ multiplex PCR; TCRdb stores in-frame clones only, minus some. This sample yields 110,000 or so clones, of which 85% to 90% are seen a single time; just over 3.5% belongs to the top ten. The input for sequencing was peripheral blood, taken 28 days after the second AZD1222 dose. The receptors stem from an adult who received the AZD1222 COVID-19 vaccine.

The CDR3 loop reads CASSPDRVLNQPQHF. DNA for the CDR3: TGTGCCAGCAGCCCCGACAGGGTTCTCAATCAGCCCCAGCATTTT. This chain joins TRBV28 and TRBJ1-5, with 7 bases fitting TRBD1. The CDR3 length is 15 residues. With 6 bases clipped from V and 3 bases from J, the junction kept 8 bases outside the gene matches. CDR1 is MDHEN and CDR2 is SYDVKM in the germline V gene.

V is TRBV3-1 (or the pseudogene TRBV3-2) and J is TRBJ1-2; no definite D call. CDR3 size: 13 residues. The V gene lost 3 bases and the J gene lost 3 bases, with 8 bases spanning the gap. The germline CDR1 and CDR2 sequences are LGHDT and YNNKEL (reference sequence). The chain's CDR3 is CASSQGRHYGYTF. DNA of the CDR3: TGTGCCAGCAGCCAGGGCAGACACTATGGCTACACCTTC.

Comments on this clone: The final CDR3 position lacks the conserved phenylalanine or tryptophan, pointing to a likely read error. Because the CDR3's place on the DNA is in doubt, the DNA is left out and the CDR3 is given as listed by TCRdb. The chain's CDR3 is CASSPRREFLV. The genes are TRBV11-3 and TRBJ1-2. The germline V gene has CDR1 SGHNT and CDR2 YENEEA. With termini counted, the CDR3 has 11 amino acids.

V usage is TRBV30 and J usage is TRBJ1-1, with 7 bases lining up with TRBD1. This CDR3 is 14 amino acids long. V shed 1 base and J 3 bases; nucleotides not matched to a gene: 5. The germline V gene has CDR1 GTSNPN and CDR2 SVGIG (reference sequence). The CDR3 region has the DNA TGTGCCTGGAGTGCCATTGGACAGGACACTGAAGCTTTCTTT. It translates to CAWSAIGQDTEAFF. The whole variable domain, remainder taken from reference TRBV30 and TRBJ1-1, is SQTIHQWPATLVQPVGSPLSLECTVEGTSNPNLYWYRQAAGRGLQLLFYSVGIGQISSEVPQNLSASRPQDRQFILSSKKLLLSDSGFYLCAWSAIGQDTEAFFGQGTRLTVV.

This clone was observed once. CDR3 nucleotide sequence: TGTGCCTGGAGTAGGGGACAGGGGATACATGAGCAGTTCTTC. This encodes CAWSRGQGIHEQFF. The gene calls are TRBV30 and TRBJ2-1; TRBD1 matches at 10 bases. CDR3 size: 14 residues. Germline V CDR1 and CDR2: GTSNPN, SVGIG (reference sequence). J was trimmed by 8 bases and V by 2 bases; bases with no gene match: 6.

J is TRBJ2-1 and V is TRBV7-3, with 11 bases identical to TRBD2. This CDR3 has 18 residues. Trimming removed 5 bases from V and 1 base from J; junction bases left unmatched: 10. Germline lookup yields CDR1 SGHTA and CDR2 FQGTGA. In DNA, the CDR3 is TGTGCCAGCAGCAAATACCCGACTAGCGGGGCTTCCTACAATGAGCAGTTCTTC. Translation: CASSKYPTSGASYNEQFF.

The chain has TRBV7-2 and TRBJ2-7; D unresolved. The germline V and J ends were trimmed by 1 base and 3 bases, with 10 bases remaining between them. Germline V lookup: CDR1 SGHTA, CDR2 FQGNSA. The CDR3 loop spans 14 amino acids. This CDR3 reads CASSLGFQNYEQYF. The DNA for the CDR3 is TGTGCCAGCAGCTTAGGGTTCCAGAACTACGAGCAGTACTTC.

The chain combines TRBV3-1 (or the pseudogene TRBV3-2) with TRBJ2-1, with 9 bases identical to TRBD2. CDR1 and CDR2 from the germline V gene are LGHDT and YNNKEL (reference sequence). V trimming: 7 bases; J trimming: 8 bases; junction bases outside the gene matches: 6. This CDR3 region has 13 residues. The DNA of the CDR3 is TGTGCCAGCACCGGGACTAGCAACGATGAGCAGTTCTTC. Translating it yields CASTGTSNDEQFF.

J is TRBJ1-2 and V is TRBV19; D is possibly TRBD1 (5 bases). Germline V gives CDR1 LNHDA, CDR2 SQIVND (reference sequence). V was trimmed by 5 bases and J by 2 bases, leaving 9 bases between them. This CDR3 has 13 residues. The CDR3, as DNA: TGTGCCAGTAGTCTAAGACAGAACTATGGCTACACCTTC. Translation: CASSLRQNYGYTF.

V usage is TRBV15 and J usage is TRBJ2-7; TRBD2 aligns across 7 bases. V was pared by 0 bases and J by 4 bases, with 3 bases of the junction left unmatched. This CDR3 contains 14 residues. Germline V gene lookup returns CDR1 LNHNV and CDR2 YYDKDF (reference sequence). The DNA for the CDR3 is TGTGCCACCAGCAGAGATTTCGGGGGGTACGAGCAGTACTTC. Translating it yields CATSRDFGGYEQYF.

The chain has TRBV30 and TRBJ2-2; D gene uncertain. Germline-derived CDR1 and CDR2 are GTSNPN and SVGIG (reference sequence). The V end was cut by 5 bases, the J end by 4 bases, with 8 bases between. CDR3 size: 12 residues. The CDR3 region is CAWRVGTGELFF. The CDR3 nucleotides read TGTGCCTGGCGGGTGGGCACCGGGGAGCTGTTTTTT.

J is TRBJ1-1 and V is TRBV19, with no clear D. Germline V gene data show CDR1 as LNHDA and CDR2 as SQIVND (reference sequence). The CDR3 has 14 residues. Trimming stripped 5 bases from V and 7 bases from J, with 17 bases between. The CDR3 sequence: CASSVRRGFGEAFF. CDR3 DNA sequence: TGTGCCAGTAGTGTCAGGCGGGGTTTCGGTGAAGCTTTCTTT.

V gene TRBV21-1 combines with J gene TRBJ2-4; TRBD1, the D gene given by the table, was not confirmed from the DNA. TRBV21-1 is given as a pseudogene. CDR3 length equals 15 residues. The CDR3 spells CASGPGQGTKNIQYF. The CDR3 nucleotides read TGTGCCAGTGGTCCGGGACAGGGGACCAAAAACATTCAGTACTTC.

The gene calls are TRBV6-1 and TRBJ2-1; tentative D call: TRBD2 (7 bases). Trimming took 2 bases from V and 2 from J, leaving 10 bases between them. The CDR3 sequence is 15 residues long. Germline V CDR1 and CDR2: MNHNS, SASEGT. The CDR3 DNA sequence: TGTGCCAGCAGTGAACTCGGGGGGCCCTACAATGAGCAGTTCTTC. This gives the protein CASSELGGPYNEQFF.

The V call is TRBV3-1 (or the pseudogene TRBV3-2), the J call TRBJ1-6, with D unresolved. Trimming took off 4 bases at V and 7 bases at J, with 17 bases between the two ends. The CDR3 loop spans 16 amino acids. Germline lookup yields CDR1 LGHDT and CDR2 YNNKEL (reference sequence). The CDR3 coding sequence is TGTGCCAGCAGCCTTGAGGTTCGAATACGAAATTCACCCCTCCACTTT. Translated: CASSLEVRIRNSPLHF.

The gene calls are TRBV28 and TRBJ2-5; 9 positions match TRBD2. V was clipped by 10 bases and J by 4 bases; unmatched bases: 16. Germline CDR1 and CDR2: MDHEN and SYDVKM. This CDR3 comprises 16 residues. CDR3 nucleotide sequence: TGTGCCACCGAAGCCCCCGGGACTAGCTCTGTAGAGACCCAGTACTTC. It specifies CATEAPGTSSVETQYF.

V usage is TRBV9 and J usage is TRBJ1-5; TRBD1 might be the D (5 bases). The V and J ends lost 2 bases and 1 base respectively, with 7 bases between them. Per germline, CDR1 SGDLS and CDR2 YYNGEE. This CDR3 spans 14 amino acids. The CDR3 loop reads CASSVDMSNQPQHF. Here the CDR3 DNA reads TGTGCCAGCAGCGTGGACATGAGCAATCAGCCCCAGCATTTT.

The chain combines TRBV27 with TRBJ1-1; D perhaps matches TRBD1 (5 bases). Trimming removed 0 bases at V and 5 bases at J, with 10 bases between. The germline CDR1 and CDR2 sequences are MNHEY and SMNVEV (reference sequence). The CDR3 is 14 residues long. Here the CDR3 reads CASSLSRGGTEAFF. CDR3 bases: TGTGCCAGCAGTTTATCTCGGGGCGGTACTGAAGCTTTCTTT.

The gene calls are TRBV19 and TRBJ2-1; D may be TRBD1 or TRBD2 (5 bases each). CDR1 is LNHDA and CDR2 is SQIVND in the germline V gene (reference sequence). There are 17 residues in the CDR3. Between the trimmed V and J ends, which lost 5 bases and 3 bases, there was a span of 20 bases. Written as DNA, the CDR3 is TGTGCCAGTAGTTTCACCGGGACCAGAGGCCTCTACAATGAGCAGTTCTTC. Residues: CASSFTGTRGLYNEQFF.

The chain recombines TRBV21-1 with TRBJ2-5; TRBD1, the table's D call, was not compared with the DNA. TRBV21-1 is a pseudogene. The CDR3 is 17 residues long. The CDR3 sequence is CASSPGQGTTDVGTQYF. The CDR3 DNA follows: TGTGCCAGCAGCCCGGGACAGGGGACTACTGACGTGGGGACCCAGTACTTC.

The chain uses TRBV9 and TRBJ2-1; D remains unclear. The V end was cut by 0 bases, the J end by 5 bases, with 12 bases between. CDR1 is SGDLS, CDR2 YYNGEE, per germline. This CDR3 is built from 15 residues. The chain's CDR3 is CASSVAIQFDNEQFF. The CDR3 nucleotides read TGTGCCAGCAGCGTAGCTATCCAATTCGACAATGAGCAGTTCTTC.

The rearrangement uses TRBV9 and TRBJ1-1; D gene ambiguous. The germline gives CDR1 SGDLS, CDR2 YYNGEE. This CDR3 spans 14 amino acids. Trimming removed 3 bases at V and 8 bases at J, with 17 bases between. The CDR3 loop reads CASSGALEPQEAFF. In nucleotides, the CDR3 is TGTGCCAGCAGCGGAGCGTTGGAACCGCAAGAAGCTTTCTTT.

The rearrangement joins TRBV6-2 or TRBV6-3 to TRBJ2-1; 10 bases align to TRBD2. This CDR3 contains 16 residues. Germline CDR1 MNHEY, CDR2 SVGEGT. Trimming removed 6 bases from V and 3 bases from J; junction bases left unmatched: 8. The CDR3 DNA sequence: TGTGCCAGCAGCCATCAAGCGGGGGGGCTCTACAATGAGCAGTTCTTC. Encoded protein: CASSHQAGGLYNEQFF.

The chain couples TRBV4-3 to TRBJ1-2; D is ambiguous. Trimming took 1 base from V and 6 from J, leaving 12 bases between them. CDR1 and CDR2 from the germline V gene are LGHNA and YSLEER. The CDR3 loop spans 14 amino acids. The CDR3 region has the DNA TGCGCCAGCAGCCAAGTTGAGGGTCGGAATGGCTACACCTTC. It encodes CASSQVEGRNGYTF.

The rearrangement uses TRBV19 and TRBJ1-1; no reliable D call. V lost 1 base to trimming and J lost 2 bases, with 14 bases between them. The germline gives CDR1 LNHDA, CDR2 SQIVND (reference sequence). The CDR3 spans 16 residues. The CDR3 nucleotides read TGTGCCAGTAGTATAGGACGACGCCGGGCCAACACTGAAGCTTTCTTT. As protein: CASSIGRRRANTEAFF.

This chain links TRBV11-2 with TRBJ1-6; no definite D call. The ends were cut back, 5 bases at V and 4 bases at J, with 3 bases in the middle. Germline CDR1 and CDR2: SGHAT and FQNNGV. The CDR3 contains 12 residues. The CDR3 region is CASSRYNSPLHF. The CDR3 DNA is TGTGCCAGCAGCAGATATAATTCACCCCTCCACTTT. The full variable domain, completed using reference TRBV11-2 and TRBJ1-6, is EAGVAQSPRYKIIEKRQSVAFWCNPISGHATLYWYQQILGQGPKLLIQFQNNGVVDDSQLPKDRFSAERLKGVDSTLKIQPAKLEDSAVYLCASSRYNSPLHFGNGTRLTVT.

V and J are TRBV7-9 and TRBJ2-1, with D possibly being TRBD2 (5 bases). V was trimmed by 4 bases and J by 5 bases, leaving 9 bases between them. CDR3 length: 13 amino acids. Germline CDR1 SEHNR, CDR2 FQNEAQ (reference sequence). This CDR3 reads CASSSSGNNEQFF. DNA for the CDR3: TGTGCCAGCAGCTCCTCGGGGAACAATGAGCAGTTCTTC.

The chain uses TRBV11-2 and TRBJ1-5; TRBD1 aligns across 9 bases. This CDR3 contains 15 residues. The junction had 7 bases not matched to a gene; V was cut back by 4 bases and J by 6 bases. CDR1 is SGHAT and CDR2 is FQNNGV in the germline V gene. In nucleotides, the CDR3 is TGTGCCAGCAGCTCAGTGACAGGGGGTCGTCAGCCCCAGCATTTT. Its protein is CASSSVTGGRQPQHF.

V gene TRBV7-2 combines with J gene TRBJ2-5, with D possibly being TRBD2 (5 bases). The CDR3 has 17 amino acids. Trimming shortened V by 4 bases and J by 0 bases, and 18 bases separated the two germline ends. From germline, CDR1 is SGHTA and CDR2 FQGNSA. CDR3 DNA sequence: TGTGCCAGCAGCTCGCCTACCCGGGGTGGCCACCAAGAGACCCAGTACTTC. Its protein product is CASSSPTRGGHQETQYF.

This clone appeared a few times. The chain combines TRBV3-1 (or the pseudogene TRBV3-2) with TRBJ2-7, with D uncertain. V lost 1 base to trimming and J lost 5 bases, with 9 bases between them. Germline CDR1 reads LGHDT; CDR2 reads YNNKEL (reference sequence). CDR3 size: 13 residues. In DNA form, the CDR3 reads TGTGCCAGCAGCCAAGGTAACACCAACGAGCAGTACTTC. It is translated as CASSQGNTNEQYF.